These 14 T cell receptor beta chains came from one sample sequenced in a study of blood T cells in healthy people across ages. A J-beta primer mix and a sample-barcoded 5' primer were used in a second PCR of roughly 6 to 12 cycles. Each CDR3 protein gets one entry after TCRdb re-called the 5' RACE reads with MiXCR. The data show 1 million or so distinct CDR3 sequences, with roughly a quarter seen just once and around 0.75% held by the top ten. These data were also filed under a second study, of T cells of mothers and their children.

The source material was blood. These TCRs come from a girl aged 2 to 10 in good health.

This clonotype was detected only a few times. This chain uses TRBV4-2 with TRBJ2-7; D may be TRBD2 (6 bases). Germline loops: CDR1 LGHNA, CDR2 YNFKEQ. The ends were cut back, 1 base at V and 3 bases at J, with 13 bases in the middle. The CDR3 has 15 amino acids. The CDR3 bases are TGTGCCAGCAGCCAAGCCCGGGGAGGTGGCTACGAGCAGTACTTC. Translating it yields CASSQARGGGYEQYF.

This chain connects TRBV7-9 to TRBJ2-1; a possible D gene is TRBD2 (6 bases). Germline CDR1 SEHNR, CDR2 FQNEAQ (reference sequence). The CDR3 spans 16 residues. Trimming removed 5 bases from V and 8 bases from J, with 22 bases in between. CDR3 in DNA: TGTGCCAGCAGCCTCGGAGACTTAGCGAGGGAGGATGAGCAGTTCTTC. Translation gives CASSLGDLAREDEQFF.

This chain joins TRBV29-1 and TRBJ2-1, with TRBD2 identical over 7 bases. The length of the CDR3 is 14 residues. Germline values: CDR1 SQVTM, CDR2 ANQGSEA. With 2 bases clipped from V and 2 bases from J, the junction kept 3 bases outside the gene matches. The CDR3 DNA reads TGCAGCGTTGAAATAGCGGGTGCCTACAATGAGCAGTTCTTC. This codes for CSVEIAGAYNEQFF.

This clonotype has only a few counts. The V call is TRBV29-1, the J call TRBJ1-2; D remains unclear. The germline gives CDR1 SQVTM, CDR2 ANQGSEA. The V gene lost 6 bases and the J gene lost 0 bases, with 14 bases spanning the gap. This CDR3 contains 14 residues. The CDR3 DNA sequence: TGCAGCGTAGAATCAGACACCTCTAACTATGGCTACACCTTC. Protein: CSVESDTSNYGYTF.

This rearrangement joins TRBV5-4 to TRBJ2-5; the D is unclear. Trimming removed 2 bases at V and 3 bases at J, with 8 bases between. CDR1 and CDR2 (germline): SGHNT, YYREEE (reference sequence). This CDR3 region has 13 residues. CDR3 loop: CASSFLPEETQYF. The CDR3 DNA follows: TGTGCCAGCAGCTTTCTCCCAGAAGAGACCCAGTACTTC. The variable domain in full, completed from reference TRBV5-4 and TRBJ2-5, reads ETGVTQSPTHLIKTRGQQVTLRCSSQSGHNTVSWYQQALGQGPQFIFQYYREEENGRGNFPPRFSGLQFPNYSSELNVNALELDDSALYLCASSFLPEETQYFGPGTRLLVL.

The CDR3 region is CSAKGQGDIQYF. In DNA, the CDR3 is TGCAGCGCCAAAGGCCAGGGAGACATTCAGTACTTC. The rearrangement links TRBV29-1 to TRBJ2-4, with D perhaps matching TRBD1 or TRBD2 (5 bases each). V was pared by 7 bases and J by 8 bases, with 15 bases between. CDR1 SQVTM and CDR2 ANQGSEA come from the germline V gene. There are 12 residues in the CDR3.

The chain combines TRBV29-1 with TRBJ2-3, with D maybe TRBD1 (5 bases). There are 14 residues in the CDR3. The germline V gene has CDR1 SQVTM and CDR2 ANQGSEA. The ends were cut back, 1 base at V and 4 bases at J, with 12 bases in the middle. The CDR3 is CSVEGSPRADTQYF. CDR3 bases: TGCAGCGTTGAAGGGTCACCCAGGGCAGATACGCAGTATTTT.

With respect to this clonotype: One end of the junction is discordant with germline, which a read error may explain. V is TRBV6-5 and J is TRBJ1-3, with 9 bases that match TRBD1. CDR1 is MNHEY and CDR2 is SVGAGI in the germline V gene. The CDR3 totals 15 residues. CDR3 residues: CASSTTGGAGNTMYF. The CDR3 coding sequence is TGTGCCAGCAGCACGACAGGGGGAGCTGGAAACACCATGTATTTT.

There are a few counts of this clonotype. V gene TRBV12-5 combines with J gene TRBJ2-5; D may be TRBD1 (6 bases). The ends were cut back, 4 bases at V and 1 base at J, with 19 bases in the middle. CDR1 LGHNT and CDR2 FRNRAP come from the germline V gene. This CDR3 has 17 amino acids. As DNA, the CDR3 is TGTGCTAGTGGTTCCAACTTCTCGGACAGCCTCCAAGAGACCCAGTACTTC. Residues: CASGSNFSDSLQETQYF.

This clonotype was seen more than once but under ten times. The gene calls are TRBV5-1 and TRBJ2-1; possibly TRBD1 for D (6 bases). TRBJ2-7 explains the end of the DNA better; the J call may be wrong. Germline V gene data show CDR1 as SGHRS and CDR2 as YFSETQ. The CDR3 sequence is 16 residues long. The CDR3 coding sequence is TGCGCCAGCAGCTTGGCTGGGGGCCACGCAGGCTACGAGCAGTACTTC. Translated, it gives CASSLAGGHAGYEQYF.

The V and J genes are TRBV5-1 and TRBJ1-1; TRBD1 aligns across 11 bases. V shed 0 bases, J shed 6 bases, and the junction held 4 bases outside the gene matches. Looked up from germline, CDR1 is SGHRS and CDR2 is YFSETQ. The CDR3 runs to 15 residues. The CDR3 sequence is CASSLVGTGGSEAFF. CDR3 bases: TGCGCCAGCAGCTTGGTCGGGACAGGGGGTTCTGAAGCTTTCTTT. The whole variable domain, filled in from reference TRBV5-1 and TRBJ1-1, reads KAGVTQTPRYLIKTRGQQVTLSCSPISGHRSVSWYQQTPGQGLQFLFEYFSETQRNKGNFPGRFSGRQFSNSRSEMNVSTLELGDSALYLCASSLVGTGGSEAFFGQGTRLTVV.

This clonotype turned up a few times. The chain uses TRBV7-2 and TRBJ2-5; D may match TRBD1 or TRBD2 (6 bases each). The closer fit of TRBJ2-1 to the DNA end suggests the J call may be wrong. This CDR3 spans 15 amino acids. Germline loops: CDR1 SGHTA, CDR2 FQGNSA. The CDR3 sequence is CASSLAPGGRGEQFF. CDR3 sequence (DNA): TGTGCCAGCAGCTTAGCGCCCGGGGGCCGCGGTGAGCAGTTCTTC.

This clonotype was detected only a few times. The chain employs TRBV7-9 and TRBJ2-5; 7 bases agree with TRBD1. Gene TRBJ2-1 matches the end of the DNA better, so the J call may be wrong. Per the germline V gene, CDR1 is SEHNR and CDR2 is FQNEAQ (reference sequence). This CDR3 region has 13 residues. As DNA, the CDR3 is TGTGCCAGCAGCACGTGGGACAGCAATGAGCAGTTCTTC. Protein product: CASSTWDSNEQFF.

This clonotype was observed a few times. V gene TRBV5-1 combines with J gene TRBJ1-1; 9 nucleotides match TRBD1. Germline assignment: CDR1 SGHRS and CDR2 YFSETQ. This CDR3 is 15 amino acids long. The ends lost 4 bases at V and 7 bases at J; junction bases unmatched: 11. CDR3 sequence reads: CASSELQGAVFEAFF. CDR3 sequence (DNA): TGCGCCAGCAGCGAGCTACAGGGGGCGGTCTTTGAAGCTTTCTTT. Full variable domain (remainder filled in from reference TRBV5-1 and TRBJ1-1): KAGVTQTPRYLIKTRGQQVTLSCSPISGHRSVSWYQQTPGQGLQFLFEYFSETQRNKGNFPGRFSGRQFSNSRSEMNVSTLELGDSALYLCASSELQGAVFEAFFGQGTRLTVV.